This passage covers 29 T cell receptor beta chains from one sample sequenced in a study of blood T cells in healthy people across ages. For the second PCR, which ran for about 6 to 11 cycles, a sample-barcoded 5' primer and a J-beta primer mix were used. TCRdb fed the 5' RACE reads into MiXCR, producing one record per CDR3 protein. The sample has over 1,500,000 distinct CDR3 sequences; roughly 49% are singletons. The sample comprised blood. The receptor source for this set is a woman in her 40s in good health.

The chain couples TRBV10-3 to TRBJ2-1, with a weak D call TRBD1 (5 bases). The CDR3 loop spans 16 amino acids. V was clipped by 0 bases and J by 7 bases, with 16 bases between them. The germline gives CDR1 ENHRY, CDR2 SYGVKD. The CDR3 region has the DNA TGTGCCATCAGTGAGTCAGGGGTGTCATCTGATAATGAGCAGTTCTTC. Protein: CAISESGVSSDNEQFF.

V and J are TRBV6-2 or TRBV6-3 and TRBJ1-1, with 7 positions matching TRBD1. The CDR3 has 16 residues. Germline trimming cut 6 bases from V and 0 bases from J; bases unmatched to any gene: 10. Germline V gene lookup returns CDR1 MNHEY and CDR2 SVGEGT. The CDR3 sequence is CASSHADRALNTEAFF. The CDR3 DNA reads TGTGCCAGCAGCCACGCCGACAGGGCACTGAACACTGAAGCTTTCTTT.

This chain connects TRBV28 to TRBJ1-1; D unresolved. V gave up 3 bases and J gave up 4 bases, with 6 bases separating them. The CDR3 totals 12 residues. Germline V gene lookup returns CDR1 MDHEN and CDR2 SYDVKM. CDR3 coding DNA: TGTGCCAGCAGTTTGGTTATCACTGAAGCTTTCTTT. Its translation: CASSLVITEAFF.

Details on this clonotype: A read error may account for a junction end that differs from germline. This chain uses TRBV29-1 with TRBJ1-1; 7 bases are a match to TRBD1. This CDR3 is built from 13 residues. Germline loops: CDR1 SQVTM, CDR2 ANQGSEA. DNA for the CDR3: TGTAGCGTTAGGAGGGGGCTTGACACTGAAGCTTTCTTT. Translation: CSVRRGLDTEAFF.

This clonotype appeared a single time. This chain connects TRBV7-8 to TRBJ1-4; D is uncertain. Trimming stripped 5 bases from V and 4 bases from J, with 14 bases between. The germline gives CDR1 SGHVS, CDR2 FQNEAQ. The CDR3 loop spans 15 amino acids. CDR3 DNA sequence: TGTGCCAGCAGCCCCCAGACAAACTATAATGAAAAACTGTTTTTT. As protein: CASSPQTNYNEKLFF.

Here the CDR3 reads CASSVGGANEKLFF. The CDR3 bases are TGTGCCAGCAGTGTAGGGGGGGCTAATGAAAAACTGTTTTTT. This sequence joins TRBV6-1 and TRBJ1-4; a possible D gene is TRBD1 (6 bases). CDR1 and CDR2 (germline): MNHNS, SASEGT. CDR3 length: 14 residues. V dropped 4 bases and J dropped 3 bases, with 9 bases sitting between them.

The chain recombines TRBV7-9 with TRBJ2-6; 9 nucleotides align to TRBD1. J was trimmed by 1 base and V by 4 bases; bases with no gene match: 14. The CDR3 length is 20 residues. The germline V gene encodes CDR1 SEHNR and CDR2 FQNEAQ (reference sequence). CDR3 in amino acids: CASSSGTGTGRISGANVLTF. CDR3 sequence (DNA): TGTGCCAGCAGCTCGGGAACCGGGACAGGGAGGATTTCTGGGGCCAACGTCCTGACTTTC.

This clonotype was counted once. V is TRBV13 and J is TRBJ2-5, with D unclear. V lost 0 bases and J 2 bases, leaving 10 bases between the germline ends. CDR1 and CDR2 (germline): PRHDT, FYEKMQ (reference sequence). The CDR3 spans 15 residues. For the CDR3, the DNA is TGTGCCAGCAGCTTAGGCCTTGGACCGCAAGAGACCCAGTACTTC. Residues: CASSLGLGPQETQYF.

This clonotype was counted between two and nine times. The chain is built from TRBV4-3 and TRBJ2-1, with unresolved D. V lost 0 bases and J 10 bases, leaving 10 bases between the germline ends. Germline CDR1 reads LGHNA; CDR2 reads YSLEER. The CDR3 extends over 13 amino acids. CDR3 sequence: CASSQDEAWEQFF. In DNA form, the CDR3 reads TGCGCCAGCAGCCAAGATGAGGCTTGGGAGCAGTTCTTC.

The chain is built from TRBV27 and TRBJ2-5; 7 nucleotides match TRBD2. Germline V gene sequence: CDR1 MNHEY, CDR2 SMNVEV (reference sequence). This CDR3 spans 18 amino acids. The ends lost 5 bases at V and 3 bases at J; junction bases unmatched: 18. The CDR3 DNA reads as TGTGCCAGCAGTCCGCGGACTAGTAGTATTTCGTTTGAAGAGACCCAGTACTTC. Protein product: CASSPRTSSISFEETQYF.

The J gene is TRBJ2-5, the V gene TRBV7-2; TRBD2 matches 10 bases. J was trimmed by 5 bases and V by 3 bases; bases with no gene match: 12. CDR3 size: 17 residues. CDR1 SGHTA and CDR2 FQGNSA come from the germline V gene. For the CDR3, the DNA is TGTGCCAGCAGCTTTAGTTCCAGCGGGGGGGCCGTGGAGACCCAGTACTTC. Protein: CASSFSSSGGAVETQYF.

As for this clonotype: At one end, the junction sequence differs from germline, possibly due to a read error. CDR3 sequence: CASSYFEGFLSNQPQHF. The DNA of the CDR3 is TGTGCCAGCAGCTACTTCGAAGGGTTTCTCTCCAATCAGCCCCAGCATTTT. This chain links TRBV6-8 with TRBJ1-5; D gene uncertain. CDR1 and CDR2 (germline): MNHGY, SAAAGT. The CDR3 has 17 residues.

The chain employs TRBV9 and TRBJ2-1, with TRBD1 matching over 9 bases. The CDR3 length is 16 residues. The V gene end was trimmed by 0 bases and the J gene end by 6 bases; junction bases not matched to a gene: 7. Germline loops: CDR1 SGDLS, CDR2 YYNGEE. The CDR3 spells CASSVGGQGSGNEQFF. In DNA, the CDR3 is TGTGCCAGCAGCGTAGGGGGACAGGGATCCGGCAATGAGCAGTTCTTC.

The rearrangement joins TRBV20-1 to TRBJ1-1; 8 positions agree with TRBD1. This CDR3 has 13 residues. The germline CDR1 and CDR2 sequences are DFQATT and SNEGSKA (reference sequence). DNA of the CDR3: TGCAGCCTAGAAGGACAGGGGAACACTGAAGCTTTCTTT. Protein product: CSLEGQGNTEAFF.

The CDR3 loop is CASSVNAPETGAPNQPQHF. In nucleotides, the CDR3 is TGTGCCAGCAGCGTGAATGCTCCGGAGACAGGGGCTCCAAATCAGCCCCAGCATTTT. The chain employs TRBV9 and TRBJ1-5; TRBD1 matches at 8 bases. Trimming removed 2 bases from V and 4 bases from J; junction bases left unmatched: 17. The germline V gene encodes CDR1 SGDLS and CDR2 YYNGEE. This CDR3 is built from 19 residues.

V and J are TRBV7-2 and TRBJ1-5; unclear D gene. The germline gives CDR1 SGHTA, CDR2 FQGNSA. V lost 0 bases, J lost 4 bases, and 7 bases lay in between. The CDR3 length is 14 residues. CDR3 sequence: CASSLARTNQPQHF. CDR3 nucleotides: TGTGCCAGCAGCTTAGCACGGACGAATCAGCCCCAGCATTTT.

The V call is TRBV28, the J call TRBJ2-7, with TRBD2 matching 9 bases. This CDR3 spans 14 amino acids. V was clipped by 6 bases and J by 6 bases; unmatched bases: 9. Germline assignment: CDR1 MDHEN and CDR2 SYDVKM. The CDR3 is CASRGGGAVSEQYF. For the CDR3, the DNA is TGTGCCAGCAGAGGCGGGGGGGCCGTCTCCGAGCAGTACTTC.

About this clonotype itself: This could be a read error, since a much larger clone is one nucleotide away. J is TRBJ2-5 and V is TRBV29-1; 8 bases are shared with TRBD2. Germline V gene lookup returns CDR1 SQVTM and CDR2 ANQGSEA. This CDR3 has 12 amino acids. V trimming: 8 bases; J trimming: 3 bases; junction bases outside the gene matches: 5. This CDR3 is CSLREAEETQYF. The CDR3 DNA reads as TGCAGCCTGCGGGAGGCTGAAGAGACCCAGTACTTC.

This clonotype has more than one count but fewer than ten. V is TRBV7-2 and J is TRBJ2-3; D is tentatively TRBD1 or TRBD2 (5 bases each). Trimming stripped 3 bases from V and 0 bases from J, with 16 bases between. From germline, CDR1 is SGHTA and CDR2 FQGNSA. The CDR3 is made up of 17 amino acids. The chain's CDR3 is CASSFVPGRRSTDTQYF. The CDR3 DNA reads TGTGCCAGCAGCTTCGTGCCGGGACGGAGAAGCACAGATACGCAGTATTTT.

This clonotype was seen a few times. The J gene is TRBJ2-3, the V gene TRBV3-1; D possibly corresponds to TRBD2 (6 bases). Trimming removed 4 bases from V and 4 bases from J, with 12 bases in between. The CDR3 loop spans 14 amino acids. The germline CDR1 and CDR2 sequences are LGHDT and YNNKEL (reference sequence). The CDR3 region is CASSRWRGSDTQYF. In nucleotides, the CDR3 is TGTGCCAGCAGCCGATGGAGGGGCTCAGATACGCAGTATTTT.

This clonotype was detected once. The genes are TRBV29-1 and TRBJ2-3; 15 positions agree with TRBD2. The CDR3 has 17 residues. Germline V gene lookup returns CDR1 SQVTM and CDR2 ANQGSEA. V lost 7 bases, J lost 0 bases, and 8 bases stayed unmatched. The CDR3 bases are TGCAGCGCGATCAGGACTAGCGGGGGGGTTAGCACAGATACGCAGTATTTT. Translated, it gives CSAIRTSGGVSTDTQYF.

This clonotype was seen a few times. The V gene is TRBV6-2 or TRBV6-3, the J gene TRBJ2-7; TRBD2 aligns across 9 bases. The CDR3 sequence is 14 residues long. Looked up from germline, CDR1 is MNHEY and CDR2 is SVGEGT. V was clipped by 7 bases and J by 2 bases; unmatched bases: 6. The CDR3 DNA follows: TGTGCCAGCACTAGACTAGCGGCGACCTACGAGCAGTACTTC. As protein: CASTRLAATYEQYF.

The chain employs TRBV4-2 and TRBJ2-6, with TRBD2 matching 14 bases. Germline V gene data show CDR1 as LGHNA and CDR2 as YNFKEQ. Germline trimming cut 4 bases from V and 0 bases from J; bases unmatched to any gene: 8. CDR3 length: 20 residues. CDR3 bases: TGTGCCAGCAGCCCCCATAGACTAGCGGGGGGGGTCTCTGGGGCCAACGTCCTGACTTTC. Protein product: CASSPHRLAGGVSGANVLTF.

This clonotype was recorded only once. V usage is TRBV3-1 and J usage is TRBJ2-7, with TRBD1 matching 10 bases. Germline CDR1 and CDR2: LGHDT and YNNKEL (reference sequence). Germline trimming cut 1 base from V and 6 bases from J; bases unmatched to any gene: 6. The CDR3 is 15 amino acids. CDR3 nucleotide sequence: TGTGCCAGCAGCCAAGGACAGGGGGCTAAGTCCGAGCAGTACTTC. This translates into CASSQGQGAKSEQYF.

This clonotype occurred a few times. V and J are TRBV4-1 and TRBJ1-2; tentatively, D is TRBD1 (6 bases). The CDR3 is 15 amino acids. Trimming took off 4 bases at V and 2 bases at J, with 14 bases between the two ends. Germline V gene lookup returns CDR1 MGHRA and CDR2 YSYEKL. CDR3 in amino acids: CASSRGDRLNYGYTF. The CDR3 bases are TGCGCCAGCAGCCGAGGCGACAGGCTAAACTATGGCTACACCTTC.

J is TRBJ2-1 and V is TRBV28, with D possibly called TRBD1 or TRBD2 (6 bases each). This CDR3 comprises 16 residues. Per germline, CDR1 MDHEN and CDR2 SYDVKM. V was trimmed by 3 bases and J by 10 bases, leaving 22 bases between them. This CDR3 is CASSFPGQRVGGEQFF. The CDR3 DNA sequence: TGTGCCAGCAGTTTCCCCGGACAGCGGGTCGGCGGGGAGCAGTTCTTC.

V usage is TRBV27 and J usage is TRBJ1-5; possibly TRBD1 for D (5 bases). The germline V gene encodes CDR1 MNHEY and CDR2 SMNVEV (reference sequence). This CDR3 region has 14 residues. V was pared by 0 bases and J by 7 bases, with 10 bases between. As DNA, the CDR3 is TGTGCCAGCAGTTTATCGAGCCAGGGACAGCCCCAGCATTTT. This gives the protein CASSLSSQGQPQHF.

The rearrangement joins TRBV15 to TRBJ1-1, with a weak D call TRBD1 (6 bases). CDR1 LNHNV and CDR2 YYDKDF come from the germline V gene (reference sequence). V was shortened by 5 bases and J by 8 bases, with 18 bases between the two germline ends. CDR3 length: 14 residues. CDR3 amino acids: CATSGSGTPSEAFF. The CDR3 region has the DNA TGTGCCACCAGCGGATCCGGGACACCGTCCGAAGCTTTCTTT.

This clonotype was detected a few times. The rearrangement links TRBV6-6 to TRBJ1-5; tentatively, D is TRBD1 (6 bases). Trimming took off 1 base at V and 0 bases at J, with 13 bases between the two ends. Germline loops: CDR1 MNHNY, CDR2 SVGAGI (reference sequence). The CDR3 covers 17 residues. The CDR3 bases are TGTGCCAGCAGTTACTTCCAGGGGACGGATAGCAATCAGCCCCAGCATTTT. This codes for CASSYFQGTDSNQPQHF.